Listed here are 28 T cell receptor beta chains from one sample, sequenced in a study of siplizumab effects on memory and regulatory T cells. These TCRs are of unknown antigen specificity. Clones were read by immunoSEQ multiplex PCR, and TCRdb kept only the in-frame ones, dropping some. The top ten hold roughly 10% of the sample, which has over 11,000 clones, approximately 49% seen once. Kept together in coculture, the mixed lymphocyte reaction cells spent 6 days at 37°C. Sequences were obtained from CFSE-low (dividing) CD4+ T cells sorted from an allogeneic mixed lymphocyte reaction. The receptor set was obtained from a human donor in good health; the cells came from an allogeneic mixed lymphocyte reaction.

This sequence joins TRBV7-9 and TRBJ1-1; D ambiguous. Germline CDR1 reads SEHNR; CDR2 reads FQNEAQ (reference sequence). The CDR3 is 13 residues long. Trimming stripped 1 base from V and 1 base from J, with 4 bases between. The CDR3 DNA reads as TGTGCCAGCAGCTTAGAGGAGAACACTGAAGCTTTCTTT. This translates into CASSLEENTEAFF.

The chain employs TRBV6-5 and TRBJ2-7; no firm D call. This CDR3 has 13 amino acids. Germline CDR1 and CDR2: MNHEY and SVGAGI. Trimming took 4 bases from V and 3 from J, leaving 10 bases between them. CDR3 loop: CASSSREVYEQYF. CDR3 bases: TGTGCCAGCAGTTCCAGAGAAGTCTACGAGCAGTACTTC.

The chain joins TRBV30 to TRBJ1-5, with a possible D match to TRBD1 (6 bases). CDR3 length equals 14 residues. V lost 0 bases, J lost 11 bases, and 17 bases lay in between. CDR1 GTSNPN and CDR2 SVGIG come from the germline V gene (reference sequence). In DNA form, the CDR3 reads TGTGCCTGGAGTGTCGGCCAGGGGATTATGGCCCAGCATTTT. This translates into CAWSVGQGIMAQHF.

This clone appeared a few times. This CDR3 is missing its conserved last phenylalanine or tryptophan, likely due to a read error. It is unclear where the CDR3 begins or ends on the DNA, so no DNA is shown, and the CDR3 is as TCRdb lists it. CDR3 protein: CASSQDRATGTA. The rearrangement uses TRBV4-3 and TRBJ2-7; whether TRBD1, the table's D call, matches the DNA was not checked. The CDR3 is made up of 12 amino acids, end residues included. Germline-derived CDR1 and CDR2 are LGHNA and YSLEER.

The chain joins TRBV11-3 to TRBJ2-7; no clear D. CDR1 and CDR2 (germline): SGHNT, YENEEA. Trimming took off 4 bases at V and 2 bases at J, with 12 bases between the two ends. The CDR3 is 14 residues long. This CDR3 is CASSSSNLAYEQYF. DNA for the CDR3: TGTGCCAGCAGCTCTTCGAACTTGGCCTACGAGCAGTACTTC.

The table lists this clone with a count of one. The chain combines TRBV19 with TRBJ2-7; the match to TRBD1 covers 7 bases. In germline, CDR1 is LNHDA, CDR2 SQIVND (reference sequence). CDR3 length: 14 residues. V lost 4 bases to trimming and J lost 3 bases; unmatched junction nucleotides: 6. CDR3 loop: CASSTGQFNYEQYF. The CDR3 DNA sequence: TGTGCCAGTAGTACGGGACAGTTTAACTACGAGCAGTACTTC.

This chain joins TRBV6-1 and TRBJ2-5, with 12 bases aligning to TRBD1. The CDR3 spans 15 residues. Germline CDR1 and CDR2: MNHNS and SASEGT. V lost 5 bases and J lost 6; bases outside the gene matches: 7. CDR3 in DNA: TGTGCCAGCAGTCAAGGGGACAGGGGGCGGAAGACCCAGTACTTC. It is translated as CASSQGDRGRKTQYF.

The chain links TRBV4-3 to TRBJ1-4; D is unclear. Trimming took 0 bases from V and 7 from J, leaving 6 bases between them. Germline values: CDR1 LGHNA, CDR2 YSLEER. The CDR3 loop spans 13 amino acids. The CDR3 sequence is CASSQDWGEKLFF. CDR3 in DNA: TGCGCCAGCAGCCAAGATTGGGGTGAAAAACTGTTTTTT.

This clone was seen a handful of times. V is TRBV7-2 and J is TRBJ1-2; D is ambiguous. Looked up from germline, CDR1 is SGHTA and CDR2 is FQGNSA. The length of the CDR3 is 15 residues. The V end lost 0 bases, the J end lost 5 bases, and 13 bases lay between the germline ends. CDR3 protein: CASSLARAVPYGYTF. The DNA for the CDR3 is TGTGCCAGCAGCTTAGCGCGGGCGGTTCCTTATGGCTACACCTTC.

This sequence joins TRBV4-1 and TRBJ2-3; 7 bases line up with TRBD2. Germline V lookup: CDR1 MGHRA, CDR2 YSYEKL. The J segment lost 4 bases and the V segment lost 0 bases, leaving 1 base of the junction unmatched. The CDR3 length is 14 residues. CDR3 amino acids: CASSQERGADTQYF. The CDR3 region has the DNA TGCGCCAGCAGCCAAGAACGGGGGGCAGATACGCAGTATTTT.

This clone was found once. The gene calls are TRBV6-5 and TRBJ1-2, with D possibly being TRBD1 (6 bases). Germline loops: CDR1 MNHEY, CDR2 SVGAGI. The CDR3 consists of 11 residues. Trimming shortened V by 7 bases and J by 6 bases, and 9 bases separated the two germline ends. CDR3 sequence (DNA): TGTGCCAGCAAGAACAGGGATGGCTACACCTTC. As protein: CASKNRDGYTF.

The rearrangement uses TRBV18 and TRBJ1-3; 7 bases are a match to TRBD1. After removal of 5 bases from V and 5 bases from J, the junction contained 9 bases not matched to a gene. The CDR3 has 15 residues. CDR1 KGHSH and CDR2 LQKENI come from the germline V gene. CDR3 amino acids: CASSGRQGHRNTIYF. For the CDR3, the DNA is TGTGCCAGCTCAGGGCGACAGGGACATCGAAACACCATATATTTT. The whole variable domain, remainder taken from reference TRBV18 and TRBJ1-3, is NAGVMQNPRHLVRRRGQEARLRCSPMKGHSHVYWYRQLPEEGLKFMVYLQKENIIDESGMPKERFSAEFPKEGPSILRIQQVVRGDSAAYFCASSGRQGHRNTIYFGEGSWLTVV.

The CDR3 loop is CASSLRLAGQETQYF. The CDR3 nucleotides are TGTGCCAGCAGCTTACGACTAGCGGGGCAAGAGACCCAGTACTTC. The chain uses TRBV5-4 and TRBJ2-5; 11 positions match TRBD2. Trimming took 2 bases from V and 2 from J; bases not matched to a gene: 2. The germline CDR1 and CDR2 sequences are SGHNT and YYREEE (reference sequence). The CDR3 sequence is 15 residues long.

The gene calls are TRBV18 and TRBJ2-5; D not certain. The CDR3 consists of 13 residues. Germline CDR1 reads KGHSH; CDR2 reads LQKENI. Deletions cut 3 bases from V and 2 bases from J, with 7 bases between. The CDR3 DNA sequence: TGTGCCAGCTCACCGGACCTTCAAGAGACCCAGTACTTC. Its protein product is CASSPDLQETQYF.

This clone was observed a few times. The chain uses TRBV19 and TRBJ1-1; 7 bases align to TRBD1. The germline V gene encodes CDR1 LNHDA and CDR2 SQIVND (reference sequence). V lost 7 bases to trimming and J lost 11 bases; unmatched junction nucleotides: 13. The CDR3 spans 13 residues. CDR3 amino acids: CASKTDREGVAFF. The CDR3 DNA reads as TGTGCCAGTAAAACAGACAGGGAAGGGGTCGCTTTCTTT.

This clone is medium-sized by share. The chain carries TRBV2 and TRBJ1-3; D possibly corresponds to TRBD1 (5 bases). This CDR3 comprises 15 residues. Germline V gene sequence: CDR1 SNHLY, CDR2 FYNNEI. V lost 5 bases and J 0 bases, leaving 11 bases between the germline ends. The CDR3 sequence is CASSPDSLSGNTIYF. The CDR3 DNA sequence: TGTGCCAGCAGTCCAGACAGCCTCTCTGGAAACACCATATATTTT.

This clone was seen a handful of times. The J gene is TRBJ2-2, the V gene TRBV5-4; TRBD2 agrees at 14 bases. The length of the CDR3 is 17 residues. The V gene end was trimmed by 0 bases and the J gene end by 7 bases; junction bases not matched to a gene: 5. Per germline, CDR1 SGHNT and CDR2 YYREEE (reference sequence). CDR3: CASSLGGLAGAVGELFF. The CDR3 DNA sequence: TGTGCCAGCAGCTTGGGGGGACTAGCGGGAGCGGTCGGGGAGCTGTTTTTT.

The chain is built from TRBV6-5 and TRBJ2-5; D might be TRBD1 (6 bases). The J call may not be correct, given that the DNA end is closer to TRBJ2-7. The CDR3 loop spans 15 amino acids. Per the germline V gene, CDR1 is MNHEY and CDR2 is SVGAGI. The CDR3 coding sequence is TGTGCCAGCAGTTACTCATCCAGGGGCCCCTACGAGCAGTACTTC. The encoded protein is CASSYSSRGPYEQYF.

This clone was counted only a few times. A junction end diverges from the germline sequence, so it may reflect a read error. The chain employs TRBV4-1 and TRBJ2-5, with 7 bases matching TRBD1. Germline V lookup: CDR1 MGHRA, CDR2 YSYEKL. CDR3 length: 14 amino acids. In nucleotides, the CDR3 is TGCGCCAGCAGCAAAGACAGGGTCGGAGAGACCCAGTACTTC. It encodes CASSKDRVGETQYF.

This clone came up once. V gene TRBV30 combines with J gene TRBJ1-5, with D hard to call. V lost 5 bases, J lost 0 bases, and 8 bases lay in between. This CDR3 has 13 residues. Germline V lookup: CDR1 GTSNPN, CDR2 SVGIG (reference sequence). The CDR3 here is CAWGQASNQPQHF. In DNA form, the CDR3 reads TGTGCCTGGGGGCAGGCTAGCAATCAGCCCCAGCATTTT.

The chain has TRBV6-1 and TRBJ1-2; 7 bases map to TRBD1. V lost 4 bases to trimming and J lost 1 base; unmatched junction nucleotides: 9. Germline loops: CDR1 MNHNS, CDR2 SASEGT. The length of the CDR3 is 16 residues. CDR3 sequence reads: CASSAQPGQRNYGYTF. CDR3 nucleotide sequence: TGTGCCAGCAGTGCCCAACCGGGACAGCGTAACTATGGCTACACCTTC.

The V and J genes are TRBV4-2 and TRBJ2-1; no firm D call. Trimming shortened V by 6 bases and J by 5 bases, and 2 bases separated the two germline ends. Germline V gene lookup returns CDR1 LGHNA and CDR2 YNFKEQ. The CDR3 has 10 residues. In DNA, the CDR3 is TGTGCCAGCAGGGACAATGAGCAGTTCTTC. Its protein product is CASRDNEQFF.

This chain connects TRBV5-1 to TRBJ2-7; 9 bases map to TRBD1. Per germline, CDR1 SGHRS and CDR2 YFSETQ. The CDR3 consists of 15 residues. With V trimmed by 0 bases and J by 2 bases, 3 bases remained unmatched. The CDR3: CASSLGGTGTYEQYF. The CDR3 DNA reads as TGCGCCAGCAGCTTGGGGGGGACAGGGACCTACGAGCAGTACTTC.

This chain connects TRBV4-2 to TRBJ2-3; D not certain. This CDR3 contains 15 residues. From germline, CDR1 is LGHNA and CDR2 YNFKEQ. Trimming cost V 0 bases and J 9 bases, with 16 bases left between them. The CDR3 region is CASSQEVLALTTQYF. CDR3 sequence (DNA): TGTGCCAGCAGCCAAGAGGTCTTAGCATTAACGACGCAGTATTTT.

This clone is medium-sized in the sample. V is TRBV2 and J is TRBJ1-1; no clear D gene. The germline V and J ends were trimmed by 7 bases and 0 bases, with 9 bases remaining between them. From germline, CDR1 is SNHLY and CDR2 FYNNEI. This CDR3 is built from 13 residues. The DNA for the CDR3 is TGTGCCAGCACAACAGAAATGAACACTGAAGCTTTCTTT. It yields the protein CASTTEMNTEAFF.

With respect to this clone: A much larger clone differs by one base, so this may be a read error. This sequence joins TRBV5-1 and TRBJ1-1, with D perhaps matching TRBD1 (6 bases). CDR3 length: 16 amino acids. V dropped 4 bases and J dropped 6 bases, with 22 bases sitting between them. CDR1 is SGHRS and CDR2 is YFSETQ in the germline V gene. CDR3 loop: CASSPEGGGAGAEAFF. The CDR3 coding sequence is TGCGCCAGCAGCCCTGAGGGCGGGGGGGCAGGCGCTGAAGCTTTCTTT. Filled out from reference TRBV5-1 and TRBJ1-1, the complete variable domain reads KAGVTQTPRYLIKTRGQQVTLSCSPISGHRSVSWYQQTPGQGLQFLFEYFSETQRNKGNFPGRFSGRQFSNSRSEMNVSTLELGDSALYLCASSPEGGGAGAEAFFGQGTRLTVV.

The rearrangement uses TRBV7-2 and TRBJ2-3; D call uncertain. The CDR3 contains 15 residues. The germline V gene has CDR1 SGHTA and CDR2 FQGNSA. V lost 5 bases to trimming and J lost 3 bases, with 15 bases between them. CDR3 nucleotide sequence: TGTGCCAGCAGCCTTTTTGGTAGCCTAACAGATACGCAGTATTTT. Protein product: CASSLFGSLTDTQYF.

The chain's CDR3 is CASSLAGVRYNEQFF. CDR3 DNA sequence: TGTGCCAGCAGTTTAGCGGGAGTGAGGTACAATGAGCAGTTCTTC. The chain couples TRBV6-5 to TRBJ2-1, with 9 positions matching TRBD2. Germline lookup yields CDR1 MNHEY and CDR2 SVGAGI. This CDR3 has 15 residues. V shed 4 bases, J shed 4 bases, and the junction held 5 bases outside the gene matches.